This TCR beta chain was found in a study of CD8 T cells in ankylosing spondylitis. The study, taken as a whole, reports: There was reportedly significant enrichment of clones that were disease-linked in matched ankylosing spondylitis synovial fluid. Seemingly distinctive of ankylosing spondylitis blood was a TCR beta motif formed by eight highly homologous variants. Disease-linked clones bore a CD8+ phenotype, appearing relatively rarely in peripheral blood.

Scientists made TCR beta libraries using quantitative 5'-RACE with molecular barcodes. In TCRdb, the 5' RACE reads were re-called with MiXCR into one record per CDR3 protein. This table holds about 240,000 distinct CDR3 sequences, roughly a tenth found once. There are many counts of this clonotype. The antigen is unknown. CDR1 and CDR2 from the germline V gene are SGDLS and YYNGEE. The CDR3 runs 14 residues. The V end was cut by 4 bases, the J end by 1 base, with 11 bases between. Sequenced material: blood, either unsorted or a sorted T cell fraction (not recorded which). V is TRBV9 and J is TRBJ1-1; D might be TRBD1 (6 bases). This receptor was obtained from a male donor with ankylosing spondylitis or in good health (not recorded which). CDR3 coding DNA: TGTGCCAGCAGCTGGGGGGCAGAGAACACTGAAGCTTTCTTT. Residues: CASSWGAENTEAFF.